This T cell receptor beta chain was captured by sequencing in a study of memory CD4+ T cells and cytomegalovirus serostatus. Study findings and constraints: Median bootstrapped AUC for CMV status was about 0.96 originally, about 0.9 US-trained. Suggested: most of the CMV-linked TCR signature lies in CD4+ memory cells.

The sort gate was single viable CD3+CD4+CD8-CD45RO+ cells for memory CD4+ T cells. CMV serostatus came from serum IgG against pp150, pp28, p38, p52. Assay: immunoSEQ multiplex PCR; the TCRdb copy retains only in-frame clones and omits some. The table shows around 76,000 clones, with around 80% occurring only once. As regards this clone: Its antigen is not known.

CDR3 size: 15 residues. V shed 4 bases and J shed 3 bases, with 13 bases lying between them. Germline lookup yields CDR1 SGHAT and CDR2 FQNNGV. What was sequenced was memory CD4+ T cells from blood. This chain links TRBV11-2 with TRBJ1-3; D is possibly TRBD1 (5 bases). The receptor's source is an adult in good health and CMV-seropositive. The CDR3: CASSSLRGNGNTIYF. The CDR3 DNA is TGTGCCAGCAGCTCCCTGCGGGGGAATGGAAACACCATATATTTT. Using reference TRBV11-2 and TRBJ1-3 for the parts outside the CDR3, the full variable domain is EAGVAQSPRYKIIEKRQSVAFWCNPISGHATLYWYQQILGQGPKLLIQFQNNGVVDDSQLPKDRFSAERLKGVDSTLKIQPAKLEDSAVYLCASSSLRGNGNTIYFGEGSWLTVV.